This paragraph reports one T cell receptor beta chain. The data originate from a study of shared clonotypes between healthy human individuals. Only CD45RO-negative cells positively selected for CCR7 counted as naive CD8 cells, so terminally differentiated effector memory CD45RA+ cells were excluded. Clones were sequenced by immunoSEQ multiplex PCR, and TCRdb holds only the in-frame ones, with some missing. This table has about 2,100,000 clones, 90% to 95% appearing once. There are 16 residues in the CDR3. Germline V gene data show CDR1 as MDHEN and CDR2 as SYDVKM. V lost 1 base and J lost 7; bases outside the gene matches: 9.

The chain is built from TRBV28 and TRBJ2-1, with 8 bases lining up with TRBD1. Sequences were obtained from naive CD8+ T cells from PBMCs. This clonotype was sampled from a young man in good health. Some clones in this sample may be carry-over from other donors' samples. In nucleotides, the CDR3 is TGTGCCAGCAGTTTATTGACAGGGGAGTCTTCGAATGAGCAGTTCTTC. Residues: CASSLLTGESSNEQFF.